This is a list of T cell receptor beta chains from one sample in a study of T cell responses to AZD1222 COVID-19 vaccine. Here immunoSEQ multiplex PCR was the method, and the copy in TCRdb shows in-frame clones only, minus some. Among about 89,000 clones listed, about 90% were seen once. The sample here was peripheral blood, taken on day 0 of MenACWY control vaccination. The receptors were sampled from an adult in good health. Each CDR3 is given with its conserved first and last residue. The D gene is left open where the match is weak. Size is omitted from some rows. Given values are once, few, many or a class for expanded clones.

j_call clone_size v_call d_call cdr3_aa cdr3_nt
TRBJ1-4 - TRBV18 - CASSPLGPGSGVEKLFF TGTGCCAGCTCACCCCTGGGACCCGGATCGGGGGTTGAAAAACTGTTTTTT
TRBJ1-2 - TRBV19 - CASSINDRPNYGYTF TGTGCCAGTAGTATAAACGACAGGCCCAACTATGGCTACACCTTC
TRBJ2-7 - TRBV19 - CASSLQRDSYEQYF TGTGCCAGTAGTCTCCAACGGGACTCCTACGAGCAGTACTTC
TRBJ1-5 - TRBV28 - CASSSGSNQPQHF TGTGCCAGCAGCTCAGGTAGCAATCAGCCCCAGCATTTT
TRBJ1-1 - TRBV6-5 - CASSSTQGHLTEAFF TGTGCCAGCAGCTCGACACAGGGCCACCTCACTGAAGCTTTCTTT
TRBJ2-3 - TRBV11-1 - CASSWVSDDTQYF TGTGCCAGCAGCTGGGTGAGCGATGATACGCAGTATTTT
TRBJ2-1 - TRBV11-2 - CASSLVGRVNEQFF TGTGCCAGCAGCTTAGTTGGCAGGGTCAATGAGCAGTTCTTC
TRBJ2-3 - TRBV3-1/TRBV3-2 - CASSQGLTYTDTQYF TGTGCCAGCAGCCAAGGGCTAACTTACACAGATACGCAGTATTTT
TRBJ2-1 - TRBV5-1 - CASSLEGGVYNEQFF TGCGCCAGCAGCTTGGAGGGCGGGGTGTACAATGAGCAGTTCTTC
TRBJ1-1 - TRBV7-9 - CASSPQGFMSEAFF TGTGCCAGCAGCCCGCAGGGGTTCATGTCTGAAGCTTTCTTT
TRBJ2-1 once TRBV7-2 - CASTQGGAVANEQFF TGTGCCAGCACCCAGGGGGGGGCGGTCGCCAATGAGCAGTTCTTC
TRBJ1-5 - TRBV5-1 - CASSLGGSQPQHF TGCGCCAGCAGTCTCGGTGGAAGTCAGCCCCAGCATTTT
TRBJ2-3 - TRBV7-9 - CASSLGSGGTDTQYF TGTGCCAGCAGCTTAGGTTCAGGGGGCACAGATACGCAGTATTTT
TRBJ2-1 once TRBV11-3 - CASSPTGVYNEQFF TGTGCCAGCAGCCCAACGGGGGTCTACAATGAGCAGTTCTTC
TRBJ1-1 - TRBV20-1 - CSASGWDTEAFF TGCAGTGCTAGTGGCTGGGACACTGAAGCTTTCTTT
TRBJ2-2 - TRBV7-2 - CASSPTGELFF TGTGCCAGCAGTCCGACCGGGGAGCTGTTTTTT
TRBJ2-3 - TRBV11-2 - CASSSESGTDTQYF TGTGCCAGCAGCTCAGAGTCGGGCACAGATACGCAGTATTTT
TRBJ1-1 - TRBV28 - CASIRGSDTEAFF TGTGCCAGCATACGGGGGAGTGACACTGAAGCTTTCTTT
TRBJ1-1 few TRBV28 TRBD1 CASSDRGLTNTEAFF TGTGCCAGCAGTGACAGGGGACTCACGAACACTGAAGCTTTCTTT
TRBJ2-2 - TRBV6-5 TRBD1 CASSSTGTANTGELFF TGTGCCAGCAGTTCGACCGGGACAGCCAACACCGGGGAGCTGTTTTTT
TRBJ1-3 once TRBV5-8 - CASSLVAGNTIYF TGTGCCAGCAGCTTGGTTGCTGGAAACACCATATATTTT
TRBJ1-1 - TRBV6-1 - CASSKSGAEAFF TGTGCCAGCAGTAAATCAGGGGCTGAAGCTTTCTTT
TRBJ1-2 - TRBV7-2 - CASSLERNYGYTF TGTGCCAGCAGCTTGGAAAGGAACTATGGCTACACCTTC
TRBJ2-5 once TRBV7-7 TRBD2 CASSKALAGGETQYF TGTGCTAGCAGCAAAGCACTAGCGGGAGGGGAGACCCAGTACTTC
TRBJ2-1 once TRBV11-3 TRBD2 CASSSAAGSYNEQFF TGTGCCAGCAGCTCCGCAGCGGGGTCCTACAATGAGCAGTTCTTC
TRBJ2-7 - TRBV6-1 TRBD1 CASSDRDRGREQYF TGTGCCAGCAGTGACCGGGACAGGGGGAGAGAGCAGTACTTC
TRBJ2-3 - TRBV5-1 TRBD2 CASSSGLAGATDTQYF TGCGCCAGCAGCTCGGGACTAGCGGGGGCCACAGATACGCAGTATTTT
TRBJ1-4 - TRBV4-1 - CASSLSGTGGEKLFF TGCGCCAGCAGCCTCTCCGGGACTGGAGGGGAAAAACTGTTTTTT
TRBJ1-5 once TRBV6-2/TRBV6-3 - CASSDNPGTHSNQPQHF TGTGCCAGCAGCGACAATCCGGGAACTCATAGCAATCAGCCCCAGCATTTT
TRBJ1-2 - TRBV6-2/TRBV6-3 TRBD1 CASSYGTGASGYGYTF TGTGCCAGCAGTTACGGGACAGGGGCCTCCGGGTATGGCTACACCTTC
TRBJ2-2 once TRBV11-3 TRBD1 CASSSRGTNTGELFF TGTGCCAGCAGCTCCAGGGGGACGAACACCGGGGAGCTGTTTTTT
TRBJ2-3 - TRBV11-3 TRBD2 CASSLTSGFTDTQYF TGTGCCAGCAGCTTGACTAGCGGGTTCACAGATACGCAGTATTTT
TRBJ2-6 - TRBV9 - CASSPRSGSGANVLTF TGTGCCAGCAGCCCCCGCTCTGGGTCTGGGGCCAACGTCCTGACTTTC
TRBJ2-5 - TRBV19 - CASSKMRPPRGETQYF TGTGCCAGTAGTAAAATGCGACCCCCGAGGGGGGAGACCCAGTACTTC
TRBJ2-2 - TRBV27 - CASSLWAGTNTGELFF TGTGCCAGCAGTTTATGGGCGGGCACGAACACCGGGGAGCTGTTTTTT